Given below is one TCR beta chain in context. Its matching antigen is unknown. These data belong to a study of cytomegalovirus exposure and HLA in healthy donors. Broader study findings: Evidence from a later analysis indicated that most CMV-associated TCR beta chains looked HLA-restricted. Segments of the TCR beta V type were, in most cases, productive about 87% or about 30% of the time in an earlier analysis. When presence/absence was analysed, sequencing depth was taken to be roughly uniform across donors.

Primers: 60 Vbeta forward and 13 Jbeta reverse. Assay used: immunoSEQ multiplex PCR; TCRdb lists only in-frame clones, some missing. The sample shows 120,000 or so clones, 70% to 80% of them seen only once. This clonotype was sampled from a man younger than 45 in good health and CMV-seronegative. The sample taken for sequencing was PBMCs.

CDR3 in amino acids: CATSGGNQPQHF. DNA of the CDR3: TGTGCCACTTCGGGGGGCAATCAGCCCCAGCATTTT. J is TRBJ1-5 and V is TRBV15, with D maybe TRBD1 (5 bases). The CDR3 has 12 amino acids. The germline V gene encodes CDR1 LNHNV and CDR2 YYDKDF (reference sequence). Trimming removed 9 bases from V and 2 bases from J, with 8 bases in between.